This is a list of T cell receptor beta chains from one sample in a study of blood T cell repertoires in COVID-19. Sequencing used immunoSEQ multiplex PCR; TCRdb keeps in-frame clones, though not all of them. The table lists roughly 300,000 clones, roughly 93% of them singletons, with over 2% in the top ten. The sequencing input was PBMCs or T cells enriched from blood (not recorded which). The source of these receptors is a woman between 35 and 50 years old with acute COVID-19. Both conserved end residues are part of each CDR3. D genes are given only for firm matches. Size is stated for part of the rows, as once, few or many counts, or as a class when the clone is expanded.

CDR3: CASSLRGLAEYEQYF
DNA: TGTGCCAGCAGTTTAAGGGGACTAGCGGAATACGAGCAGTACTTC
D: TRBD2
V: TRBV28
size: .
J: TRBJ2-7

CDR3: CASSPPGLAVNTGELFF
DNA: TGTGCCAGCAGTCCACCGGGACTAGCGGTGAACACCGGGGAGCTGTTTTTT
D: TRBD2
V: TRBV5-5
size: .
J: TRBJ2-2

CDR3: CASSPGGVQQFF
DNA: TGTGCCAGCAGCCCGGGGGGGGTTCAGCAGTTCTTC
D: TRBD2
V: TRBV7-9
size: .
J: TRBJ2-1

CDR3: CASSYRTEDRGRSPLHF
DNA: TGTGCCAGCAGTTACCGTACTGAGGACAGGGGCCGTTCACCCCTCCACTTT
D: TRBD1
V: TRBV28
size: .
J: TRBJ1-6

CDR3: CASSEMREYSTDTQYF
DNA: TGTGCCAGCAGTGAGATGCGGGAGTATAGCACAGATACGCAGTATTTT
D: TRBD2
V: TRBV2
size: .
J: TRBJ2-3

CDR3: CATSRGLAGAETQYF
DNA: TGTGCCACCAGCAGAGGACTAGCGGGAGCAGAGACCCAGTACTTC
D: TRBD2
V: TRBV15
size: .
J: TRBJ2-5

CDR3: CASRRETRTGLNYGYTF
DNA: TGTGCCAGCAGACGCGAAACTCGCACAGGGTTGAACTATGGCTACACCTTC
D: .
V: TRBV5-5
size: .
J: TRBJ1-2

CDR3: CATSDFGADEQYF
DNA: TGTGCCACCAGTGATTTTGGGGCTGACGAGCAGTACTTC
D: .
V: TRBV24-1
size: .
J: TRBJ2-7

CDR3: CASSRGQTNSPLHF
DNA: TGTGCCAGCAGTCGGGGACAGACTAATTCACCCCTCCACTTT
D: TRBD1
V: TRBV5-8
size: .
J: TRBJ1-6

CDR3: CASSPTFMAGALRELFF
DNA: TGTGCCAGCAGCCCAACCTTCATGGCGGGGGCCCTGAGGGAGCTGTTTTTT
D: .
V: TRBV27
size: .
J: TRBJ2-2

CDR3: CASRRTSGITDTQYF
DNA: TGTGCCAGCAGGCGGACTAGCGGGATAACAGATACGCAGTATTTT
D: TRBD2
V: TRBV2
size: few
J: TRBJ2-3

CDR3: CASSHPVNRDRACNEQFF
DNA: TGTGCCAGCAGCCACCCCGTTAACCGGGACAGGGCGTGCAATGAGCAGTTCTTC
D: TRBD1
V: TRBV11-3
size: .
J: TRBJ2-1

CDR3: CASTPIEGLATNEKLFF
DNA: TGTGCCAGCACCCCAATCGAAGGTCTAGCAACTAATGAAAAACTGTTTTTT
D: .
V: TRBV28
size: .
J: TRBJ1-4

CDR3: CASSIWTGNTGELFF
DNA: TGTGCCAGCAGCATTTGGACAGGGAACACCGGGGAGCTGTTTTTT
D: .
V: TRBV21-1
size: .
J: TRBJ2-2

CDR3: CASSLTINYGYTF
DNA: TGTGCCAGCAGTTTGACAATCAACTATGGCTACACCTTC
D: .
V: TRBV12-3/TRBV12-4
size: .
J: TRBJ1-2

CDR3: CASSFRTGMNTEAFF
DNA: TGTGCCAGCAGCTTCCGGACAGGGATGAACACTGAAGCTTTCTTT
D: TRBD1
V: TRBV11-3
size: .
J: TRBJ1-1